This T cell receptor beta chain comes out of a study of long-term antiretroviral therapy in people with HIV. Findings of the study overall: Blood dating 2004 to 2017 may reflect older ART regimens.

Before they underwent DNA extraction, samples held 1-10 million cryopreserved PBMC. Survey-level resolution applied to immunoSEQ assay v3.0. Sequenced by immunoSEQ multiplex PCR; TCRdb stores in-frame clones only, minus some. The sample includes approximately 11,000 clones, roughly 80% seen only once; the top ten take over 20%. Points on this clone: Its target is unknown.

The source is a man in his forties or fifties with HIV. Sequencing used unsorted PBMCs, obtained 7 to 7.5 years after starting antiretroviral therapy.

CDR3 nucleotide sequence: TGTGCCAGCAGCTTATCTGGCACCGGGGAGCTGTTTTTT. Protein: CASSLSGTGELFF. The rearrangement uses TRBV11-2 and TRBJ2-2, with D unclear. V lost 2 bases and J lost 4, with 5 bases in between. Germline CDR1 SGHAT, CDR2 FQNNGV. The CDR3 consists of 13 residues.